This section outlines one T cell receptor (beta chain) sequence together with its context. No antigen is known for it. The V and J ends lost 0 bases and 5 bases respectively, with 14 bases between them. The CDR3 length is 16 residues. The germline V gene encodes CDR1 SGHKS and CDR2 YYEKEE (reference sequence). This specimen comes from a study of cytomegalovirus exposure and HLA in healthy donors. Study at large: From donors who were HLA-typed, an early data release held 80 million to 85 million unique TCRs. Study findings and constraints: Many donors shared some public TCRs, even though most TCR sequences were rare. Relative to equally common others, HLA-associated TCR beta chains showed greater clonal expansion in a later analysis.

With 60 Vbeta and 13 Jbeta primers, the PCR was carried out. Libraries were prepared by immunoSEQ multiplex PCR; TCRdb keeps only in-frame clonotypes and omits some of them. The sample carries 130,000 to 150,000 clones, 75% to 90% recorded once. The chain carries TRBV5-5 and TRBJ2-2, with a weak D call TRBD1 (7 bases). The source of this sequence is a woman aged 25-40 years in good health and CMV-seronegative. Source material: PBMCs. The CDR3 nucleotides read TGTGCCAGCAGCTTGGCAGGGGGAGGTGCGACCGGGGAGCTGTTTTTT. As protein: CASSLAGGGATGELFF.